The clone carrying this T cell receptor (beta chain) has a handful of counts. Antigen: not known. One end of the junction fails to match germline, which may point to a read error. This sample was included in a study of T cells in Graves' hyperthyroidism and ophthalmopathy. In the study overall: Blood was drawn when the patient was first diagnosed and still untreated. Study-wide results and limits: Blood also held most thyroid clonotypes expanded beyond 0.001.

Amplified TCR beta CDR3 regions derived from RNA transcripts. With the HTBI primer set, the TCR CDR3 went through a first round of RT-PCR. TCRdb re-called the multiplex PCR reads through MiXCR, storing one row per CDR3 protein. This sample yields around 350,000 distinct CDR3 sequences, of which around 15% are seen a single time; about 20% belongs to the top ten. The CDR3 consists of 14 residues. The germline V gene encodes CDR1 DFQATT and CDR2 SNEGSKA (reference sequence). Patients with ophthalmopathy all had a Clinical Activity Score of at least 3, a NOSPECS grade of at least 4 and duration under 3 months. Uncontrolled infection, other autoimmune disease, pregnancy or lactation led to exclusion.

This sequence was found in a woman aged 55-70 years with Graves' ophthalmopathy. Sequenced: blood. The genes are TRBV20-1 and TRBJ2-1; TRBD2 agrees at 14 bases. CDR3 coding DNA: TGCAGTACTAGACTAGCGGGGGGGGGCAATGAGCAGTTCTTC. The encoded protein is CSTRLAGGGNEQFF.